Described below is a single TCR beta chain sequence and its context. These data belong to a study of Graves' ophthalmopathy and Graves' hyperthyroidism. V shed 5 bases and J 5 bases; nucleotides not matched to a gene: 10. This CDR3 contains 15 residues. Germline-derived CDR1 and CDR2 are KGHDR and SFDVKD. Where ophthalmopathy was present, donors had moderate-to-severe activity, CAS ≥3, NOSPECS ≥4 and duration under 3 months. Researchers took RNA transcripts and amplified TCR beta CDR3 regions from them. An opening RT-PCR round employed HTBI primers and preceded a second-round multiplex PCR. A single record per CDR3 protein comes from TCRdb applying MiXCR to the multiplex PCR reads. Altogether some 240,000 distinct CDR3 sequences are present, around 50% being singletons, with the ten largest covering around half.

V usage is TRBV24-1 and J usage is TRBJ1-1; 7 bases map to TRBD1. Sample: peripheral blood. The sequence was collected from an adult man with Graves' ophthalmopathy. The CDR3 nucleotides are TGTGCCACCAGTGTCGCGGCAGGGGGATATACTGAAGCTTTCTTT. It translates to CATSVAAGGYTEAFF.